This TCR beta chain was captured in a study of CD8+ T cells in alopecia areata. The sequencing template was cDNA reverse transcribed from extracted RNA. Data came from immunoSEQ multiplex PCR; TCRdb stores just in-frame clones and leaves some out. This sample yields roughly 120,000 clones, of which around 64% are seen a single time; around 2.8% belongs to the top ten. This clone was seen only a few times. Antigen unknown. Study-level points and caveats: Compared with mice, patients displayed less clear TCR sharing, possibly for HLA-related reasons. Sequencing of scalp samples also captures resident alphabeta T cells of normal skin. Compared with normal scalp, lesional scalp had higher clonality and more expanded CD8+ clones.

The sample taken for sequencing was CD4+ T cells sorted from blood. The sequence came from a human donor in good health.

DNA of the CDR3: TGTGCCAGCAGCGGAAACACCATATATTTT. This codes for CASSGNTIYF. The V gene is TRBV21-1, the J gene TRBJ1-3. TRBV21-1 counts as a pseudogene. The CDR3 has 10 residues.